The rows below give T cell receptor beta chains drawn from one sample of a study of T cells in Graves' hyperthyroidism and ophthalmopathy. One entry per CDR3 protein, called by TCRdb with MiXCR from the multiplex PCR reads. The table has more than 500,000 distinct CDR3 sequences, about 14% seen once. The sample comprised blood. The receptors here all came from a woman aged 40 to 49 with Graves' hyperthyroidism. Both conserved end residues are trimmed from each CDR3. The D gene is left open where the match is weak.

d_gene	v_gene	CDR3aa
.	TRBV4-1	ASSQEIDIPSYEQY
TRBD1	TRBV7-2	ASSLGVGTGIGNQPQH
TRBD1	TRBV3-1	ASSQSQGAVTIY
.	TRBV3-1	ASRGRGGELF
TRBD1	TRBV5-1	ASRESRDRNEKLF
.	TRBV9	ASRSGGNSGANVPT
.	TRBV6-1	ASRELGGRAF
.	TRBV7-3	ASSPRYADTQY
TRBD2	TRBV29-1	SVEPPSGTYNEQF
TRBD1	TRBV12-5	ASGLEHTGTGF
.	TRBV12-3/TRBV12-4	ASREDGRSTNEKLF
.	TRBV28	ASKTTDTQY
TRBD1	TRBV7-8	ASSLRQGANSNQPQH
TRBD2	TRBV14	ASSQGHGGRALTNTQY
TRBD2	TRBV5-5	ASSLADSGISLETQY
.	TRBV7-2	ASSSGGVGEQY
.	TRBV3-1	ASSQGVGSSQPQH
TRBD1	TRBV6-7	ASSFPGTGAPNYEQY
.	TRBV12-3/TRBV12-4	ASNDHVSSPLH
.	TRBV5-1	ASSIWGRSYEQY
.	TRBV10-3	AIGAGGRDEQY
.	TRBV28	ASSGEEEAF